The 2 T cell receptor beta chains presented below share a single source sample, sequenced in a study of blood T cells in healthy people across ages. A sample-barcoded 5' primer and a J-beta primer mix were used in a second PCR of roughly 7 to 11 cycles. TCRdb ran MiXCR on the 5' RACE reads and lists one entry per CDR3 protein. The data contain around 1,000,000 distinct CDR3 sequences, about 25% of them seen just once; the ten biggest clones take up around 0.7%. The data were also submitted as part of a second study, on T cells of mothers and their children.

The sequenced sample consisted of blood. These receptors all stem from a girl aged 2 to 10 in good health.

This clonotype came up a few times. The chain combines TRBV12-3 or TRBV12-4 with TRBJ1-1; D perhaps matches TRBD1 (6 bases). The CDR3 spans 16 residues. The V end lost 7 bases, the J end lost 0 bases, and 18 bases lay between the germline ends. The CDR3 nucleotides read TGTGCCAGCATTCCTCCGACAGGCCACATGAACACTGAAGCTTTCTTT. As protein: CASIPPTGHMNTEAFF.

This chain connects TRBV5-1 to TRBJ2-1; D is perhaps TRBD2 (5 bases). The CDR3 runs 11 residues. CDR1 is SGHRS and CDR2 is YFSETQ in the germline V gene. V shed 9 bases and J shed 6 bases, with 10 bases lying between them. CDR3 coding DNA: TGCGCCAACCGAGGAGGCAATGAGCAGTTCTTC. Its protein product is CANRGGNEQFF.